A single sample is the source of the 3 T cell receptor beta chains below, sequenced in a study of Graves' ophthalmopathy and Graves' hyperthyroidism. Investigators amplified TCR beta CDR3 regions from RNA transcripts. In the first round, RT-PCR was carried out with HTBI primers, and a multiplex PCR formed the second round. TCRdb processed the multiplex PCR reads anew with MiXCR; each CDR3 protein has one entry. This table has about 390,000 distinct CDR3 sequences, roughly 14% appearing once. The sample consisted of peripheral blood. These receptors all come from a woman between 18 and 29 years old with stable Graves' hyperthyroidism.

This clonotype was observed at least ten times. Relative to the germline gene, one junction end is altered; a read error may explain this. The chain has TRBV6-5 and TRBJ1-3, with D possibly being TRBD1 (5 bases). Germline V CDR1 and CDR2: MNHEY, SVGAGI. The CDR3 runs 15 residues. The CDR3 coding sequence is TGTGCCAGCAGTTACTCCGGGACGGACCTTGGGCTATTAAATTTT. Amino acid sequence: CASSYSGTDLGLLNF.

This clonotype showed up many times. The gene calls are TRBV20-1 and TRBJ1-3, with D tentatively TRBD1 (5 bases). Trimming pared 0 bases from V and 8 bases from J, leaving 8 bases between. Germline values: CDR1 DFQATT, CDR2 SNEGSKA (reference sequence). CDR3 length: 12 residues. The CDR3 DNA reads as TGCAGTGCTAGAGATGGGGGTGACACCATATATTTT. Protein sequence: CSARDGGDTIYF.

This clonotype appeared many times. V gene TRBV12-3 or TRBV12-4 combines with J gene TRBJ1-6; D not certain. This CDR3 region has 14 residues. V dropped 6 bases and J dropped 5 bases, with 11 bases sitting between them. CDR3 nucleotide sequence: TGTGCCAGCAGGTCCGGGCTCAATAATTCACCCCTCCACTTT. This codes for CASRSGLNNSPLHF.